This TCR beta chain was obtained from a study of T cells after yellow fever vaccination. About the study: Researchers used SMART-Seq v4 Ultra Low Input to prepare fractions that had low cell numbers. Points from the study as a whole: The presence of abundant clonotypes contaminating from the bulk population was possible in FACS-sorted repertoires. Most primary-vaccination clones reappeared after the booster (approximately 97% CD4, about 88% CD8). Overall, a small share of clonotypes was seen in both CD4 and CD8 compartments.

CDR1 is SGHRS, CDR2 YFSETQ, per germline. V trimming: 0 bases; J trimming: 5 bases; junction bases outside the gene matches: 6. CDR3 length: 15 amino acids. TCRdb recomputed calls from the 5' RACE reads with MiXCR, one row per CDR3 protein. Among under 200,000 distinct CDR3 sequences listed, approximately 10% were seen once. This clonotype was seen a handful of times. The antigen is undetermined. The source is a man aged 18 to 29 who received the YFV17D yellow fever vaccine. The rearrangement links TRBV5-1 to TRBJ2-7; 9 nucleotides match TRBD1. Sequenced material: CD8+ T cells sorted from PBMCs, taken 15 days after the yellow fever booster vaccination. CDR3 protein: CASSLAGTGFNEQYF. Here the CDR3 DNA reads TGCGCCAGCAGCTTGGCCGGGACAGGGTTCAACGAGCAGTACTTC. Full variable domain (outside the CDR3, taken from reference TRBV5-1 and TRBJ2-7): KAGVTQTPRYLIKTRGQQVTLSCSPISGHRSVSWYQQTPGQGLQFLFEYFSETQRNKGNFPGRFSGRQFSNSRSEMNVSTLELGDSALYLCASSLAGTGFNEQYFGPGTRLTVT.